A single sample gave rise to the 17 T cell receptor beta chains below, sequenced in a study of blood T cells in healthy people across ages. The authors ran a second PCR of about 7 to 12 cycles using a sample-barcoded 5' primer and a J-beta primer mix. MiXCR was run by TCRdb on the 5' RACE reads, yielding one entry per CDR3 protein. The repertoire holds 650,000 to 700,000 distinct CDR3 sequences, with 52% as singletons. Sequencing used blood. Every receptor here comes from a woman aged 80 or over in good health.

With regard to this clonotype: A single base separates this from a much larger clone, so it may be a read error. V gene TRBV15 combines with J gene TRBJ2-3; D gene uncertain. The V end was cut by 1 base, the J end by 7 bases, with 9 bases between. CDR1 is LNHNV and CDR2 is YYDKDF in the germline V gene (reference sequence). This CDR3 spans 13 amino acids. The CDR3 DNA is TGTGCCACCAGCAGAGCAAAGGTCTATACGCAGTATTTT. Its protein product is CATSRAKVYTQYF.

Comments on this clonotype: A much larger clone sits a single nucleotide away, making a read error possible. This chain uses TRBV5-1 with TRBJ2-5; TRBD2 matches 7 bases. Unmatched junction bases numbered 7, after V lost 0 bases and J lost 2 bases. Germline V lookup: CDR1 SGHRS, CDR2 YFSETQ. This CDR3 contains 16 residues. CDR3 coding DNA: TGCGCCAGCAGCTTGGCCCTCCGAGCGGGACAAGAGACCCAGTACTTC. Protein product: CASSLALRAGQETQYF.

This clonotype was counted only a few times. The CDR3 bases are TGCGCCAGCAGCTTGGATCAGGGAGGCGCAGATACGCAGTATTTT. Protein product: CASSLDQGGADTQYF. The chain is built from TRBV5-1 and TRBJ2-3; D is possibly TRBD2 (6 bases). The CDR3 length is 15 residues. Deletions cut 0 bases from V and 4 bases from J, with 12 bases between. CDR1 SGHRS and CDR2 YFSETQ come from the germline V gene.

A word on this clonotype: A much larger clonotype is one base distant, so this may be a read error. V is TRBV18 and J is TRBJ2-7; possibly TRBD2 for D (6 bases). This CDR3 region has 13 residues. Germline V gene data show CDR1 as KGHSH and CDR2 as LQKENI. DNA of the CDR3: TGTGCCAGCTCCGCGAGTCAGGACTACGGGCAGTACTTC. It encodes CASSASQDYGQYF.

This clonotype appeared a few times. This chain connects TRBV28 to TRBJ1-1, with 7 bases fitting TRBD1. V lost 7 bases, J lost 4 bases, and 6 bases stayed unmatched. Looked up from germline, CDR1 is MDHEN and CDR2 is SYDVKM. CDR3 length: 13 residues. CDR3 in amino acids: CASTLTGFTEAFF. The CDR3 DNA reads TGTGCCAGCACCCTGACAGGGTTCACTGAAGCTTTCTTT.

The chain employs TRBV5-1 and TRBJ2-7; D remains unclear. The germline CDR1 and CDR2 sequences are SGHRS and YFSETQ. The CDR3 is made up of 11 amino acids. V lost 4 bases to trimming and J lost 7 bases, with 9 bases between them. In nucleotides, the CDR3 is TGCGCCAGCAGCGGAGTCAATGAGCAGTACTTC. It yields the protein CASSGVNEQYF.

The chain recombines TRBV6-1 with TRBJ2-3, with 7 bases identical to TRBD1. V lost 6 bases, J lost 6 bases, and 12 bases stayed unmatched. The CDR3 is 15 residues long. Germline lookup yields CDR1 MNHNS and CDR2 SASEGT. CDR3 amino acids: CASRAWTGSDDTQYF. The CDR3 coding sequence is TGTGCCAGCAGGGCCTGGACAGGCTCCGACGATACGCAGTATTTT.

This chain uses TRBV15 with TRBJ2-3; 8 bases agree with TRBD2. CDR1 and CDR2 (germline): LNHNV, YYDKDF (reference sequence). Trimming at V came to 7 bases and at J to 4 bases, leaving 7 bases not matched to a gene. There are 14 residues in the CDR3. CDR3 loop: CATIYSGASDTQYF. The CDR3 nucleotides read TGTGCCACCATTTATAGCGGGGCGTCAGATACGCAGTATTTT.

DNA of the CDR3: TGTGCCAACCGGGAAGTAACTAATGAAAAACTGTTTTTT. Protein product: CANREVTNEKLFF. The chain links TRBV27 to TRBJ1-4; no firm D call. The V gene lost 10 bases and the J gene lost 1 base, with 10 bases spanning the gap. CDR3 length: 13 residues. Looked up from germline, CDR1 is MNHEY and CDR2 is SMNVEV (reference sequence).

V usage is TRBV27 and J usage is TRBJ2-4; unclear D gene. The DNA end is a closer match to TRBJ2-7, so the J assignment may be wrong. CDR1 and CDR2 (germline): MNHEY, SMNVEV (reference sequence). This CDR3 has 14 amino acids. The CDR3 bases are TGTGCCAGCAGTTTATCCGGTCCTAACTACGAGCAGTACTTC. Residues: CASSLSGPNYEQYF.

In its sample, this clonotype was seen many times. The chain combines TRBV4-1 with TRBJ2-7, with D unresolved. V was pared by 5 bases and J by 3 bases, with 11 bases between. The CDR3 has 13 residues. Germline V gives CDR1 MGHRA, CDR2 YSYEKL. CDR3 amino acids: CASSSTRNYEQYF. The CDR3 region has the DNA TGCGCCAGCAGCTCCACAAGGAACTACGAGCAGTACTTC.

There are many counts of this clonotype. The chain is built from TRBV12-3 or TRBV12-4 and TRBJ2-3, with TRBD2 as a possible D gene (5 bases). CDR3 size: 18 residues. Trimming removed 8 bases at V and 8 bases at J, with 32 bases between. As DNA, the CDR3 is TGTGCCAGCCTCCTCAGTCCGGAGTGGAGCGAGGCTCGGGGTACGCAGTATTTT. It codes for CASLLSPEWSEARGTQYF.

The gene calls are TRBV5-1 and TRBJ2-2; D may be TRBD1 (6 bases). Germline-derived CDR1 and CDR2 are SGHRS and YFSETQ. V lost 1 base and J 2 bases, leaving 15 bases between the germline ends. The CDR3 has 17 amino acids. As DNA, the CDR3 is TGCGCCAGCAGCTTGTTCTTGGACAGCCTTAACACCGGGGAGCTGTTTTTT. It translates to CASSLFLDSLNTGELFF.

There are a few counts of this clonotype. This could be a read error, since a much larger clone is one nucleotide away. V is TRBV29-1 and J is TRBJ2-1; tentative D call: TRBD2 (5 bases). The J call may not be correct, given that the DNA end is closer to TRBJ2-7. The CDR3 has 14 amino acids. CDR1 SQVTM and CDR2 ANQGSEA come from the germline V gene. The DNA for the CDR3 is TGCAGCGTTGAAGGGGAGTCTATTTACAATGAGCAGTACTTC. This gives the protein CSVEGESIYNEQYF.

The chain links TRBV2 to TRBJ2-7, with D hard to call. The better agreement between TRBJ2-5 and the DNA end casts doubt on the J call. The CDR3 has 12 residues. The germline V gene encodes CDR1 SNHLY and CDR2 FYNNEI. CDR3 sequence (DNA): TGTGCCAGCGGGGTTGGGGTAGAGACCCAGTACTTC. This gives the protein CASGVGVETQYF.

The chain combines TRBV3-1 with TRBJ2-1; TRBD2 agrees at 11 bases. From germline, CDR1 is LGHDT and CDR2 YNNKEL (reference sequence). The CDR3 is made up of 17 amino acids. After removal of 0 bases from V and 5 bases from J, the junction contained 6 bases not matched to a gene. This CDR3 is CASSQDQYSGGDNEQFF. CDR3 sequence (DNA): TGTGCCAGCAGCCAAGATCAGTATAGCGGGGGGGACAATGAGCAGTTCTTC.

The chain employs TRBV4-3 and TRBJ2-3, with a possible D match to TRBD2 (5 bases). CDR3 length: 18 amino acids. Germline CDR1 and CDR2: LGHNA and YSLEER. V was pared by 0 bases and J by 2 bases, with 18 bases between. In DNA form, the CDR3 reads TGCGCCAGCAGCCAAGATCCTCCCCTAGCTGGGTCCACAGATACGCAGTATTTT. Its protein is CASSQDPPLAGSTDTQYF.